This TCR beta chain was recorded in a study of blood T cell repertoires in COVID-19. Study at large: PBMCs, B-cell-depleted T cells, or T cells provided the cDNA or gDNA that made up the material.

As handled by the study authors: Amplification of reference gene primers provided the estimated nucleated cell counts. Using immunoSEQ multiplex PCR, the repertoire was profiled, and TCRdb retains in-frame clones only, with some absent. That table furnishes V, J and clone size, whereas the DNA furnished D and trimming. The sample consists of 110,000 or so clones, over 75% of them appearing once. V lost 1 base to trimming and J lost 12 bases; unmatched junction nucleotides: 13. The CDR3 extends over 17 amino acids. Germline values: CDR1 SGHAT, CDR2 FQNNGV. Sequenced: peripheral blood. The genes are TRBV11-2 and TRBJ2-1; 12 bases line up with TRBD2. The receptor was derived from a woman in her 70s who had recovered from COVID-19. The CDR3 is CASSLARGLAGGPRQFF. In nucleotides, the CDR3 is TGTGCCAGCAGCTTAGCCCGGGGTCTAGCGGGAGGGCCGCGGCAGTTCTTC. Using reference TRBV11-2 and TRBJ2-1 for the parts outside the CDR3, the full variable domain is EAGVAQSPRYKIIEKRQSVAFWCNPISGHATLYWYQQILGQGPKLLIQFQNNGVVDDSQLPKDRFSAERLKGVDSTLKIQPAKLEDSAVYLCASSLARGLAGGPRQFFGPGTRLTVL.